This T cell receptor beta chain comes out of a study of OX40 agonist ivuxolimab in advanced cancers. Overall study: Earlier treatment with anti-PD-1, anti-PD-L1 or anti-CTLA-4 was permitted, and roughly 42% had received some.

This table comes from immunoSEQ multiplex PCR, and its TCRdb copy is limited to in-frame clones, with some not included. The table lists approximately 90,000 clones, approximately 85% of them singletons. Here the sequenced sample was CD4+ or CD8+ T cells sorted from blood, taken in a trial of the OX40 agonist ivuxolimab. This TCR was recovered from an adult with an advanced solid tumor such as melanoma, head and neck, liver or kidney cancer.

The CDR3 protein is CAITDTPGAYEQYF. The CDR3 DNA reads as TGTGCCATCACTGACACTCCCGGGGCCTACGAGCAGTACTTC. The genes are TRBV10-3 and TRBJ2-7; weak D call: TRBD2 (5 bases). Trimming shortened V by 7 bases and J by 2 bases, and 15 bases separated the two germline ends. This CDR3 is built from 14 residues. Germline V gene lookup returns CDR1 ENHRY and CDR2 SYGVKD.